Following are 28 T cell receptor beta chains from one sample sequenced in a study of a mutant IDH1 vaccine in newly diagnosed glioma. Noted time point: week 23, last vaccination. Mutant IDH1 20-mer peptide, at 300 ug, made up each vaccine dose, with topical imiquimod. These receptors lack a known antigen. TCRdb's table, derived via immunoSEQ multiplex PCR, lists solely in-frame clones and lacks some. Among 26,000 or so clones, roughly 85% were seen once, and the ten largest hold about a sixth. The sequencing used PBMCs, collected from a glioma patient whose treatment included an IDH1 peptide vaccine. These receptors came from a woman in her twenties or thirties with glioma.

Written as DNA, the CDR3 is TGTGCCAGCAGCTTAGAGGGGCAGAACACTGAAGCTTTCTTT. Translated, it gives CASSLEGQNTEAFF. The V call is TRBV7-9, the J call TRBJ1-1, with D tentatively TRBD1 (5 bases). The CDR3 spans 14 residues. Trimming cost V 1 base and J 1 base, with 7 bases left between them. CDR1 SEHNR and CDR2 FQNEAQ come from the germline V gene (reference sequence).

V is TRBV30 and J is TRBJ1-4; D unresolved. The CDR3 is made up of 13 amino acids. Germline V gives CDR1 GTSNPN, CDR2 SVGIG (reference sequence). Trimming took 3 bases from V and 5 from J, leaving 10 bases between them. The CDR3 region has the DNA TGTGCCTGGAGAGGGAGGGAGAATGAAAAACTGTTTTTT. It specifies CAWRGRENEKLFF.

The CDR3 nucleotides read TGTGCCAGCAGCGCCAAACCCAGGGGGAGCATGAACACTGAAGCTTTCTTT. Translating it yields CASSAKPRGSMNTEAFF. The chain links TRBV9 to TRBJ1-1; 7 bases are shared with TRBD1. After removal of 3 bases from V and 0 bases from J, the junction contained 11 bases not matched to a gene. CDR1 and CDR2 from the germline V gene are SGDLS and YYNGEE. This CDR3 has 17 residues.

V usage is TRBV7-2 and J usage is TRBJ1-6, with D possibly TRBD1 on 6 matching bases. The CDR3 totals 14 residues. The germline V gene encodes CDR1 SGHTA and CDR2 FQGNSA. Between the trimmed V and J ends, which lost 2 bases and 8 bases, there was a span of 10 bases. The DNA of the CDR3 is TGTGCCAGCAGCTTAATGACAGGTTATTCACCCCTCCACTTT. Residues: CASSLMTGYSPLHF. Combining the CDR3 with reference TRBV7-2 and TRBJ1-6 gives the whole variable domain GAGVSQSPSNKVTEKGKDVELRCDPISGHTALYWYRQSLGQGLEFLIYFQGNSAPDKSGLPSDRFSAERTGGSVSTLTIQRTQQEDSAVYLCASSLMTGYSPLHFGNGTRLTVT.

This chain uses TRBV5-4 with TRBJ2-3; D is unresolved. The germline V and J ends were trimmed by 7 bases and 0 bases, with 15 bases remaining between them. There are 15 residues in the CDR3. Germline-derived CDR1 and CDR2 are SGHNT and YYREEE (reference sequence). The CDR3 protein is CASGTARTSTDTQYF. Here the CDR3 DNA reads TGTGCCAGCGGAACGGCCAGAACTAGCACAGATACGCAGTATTTT. The complete variable domain, with remaining parts taken from reference TRBV5-4 and TRBJ2-3, reads ETGVTQSPTHLIKTRGQQVTLRCSSQSGHNTVSWYQQALGQGPQFIFQYYREEENGRGNFPPRFSGLQFPNYSSELNVNALELDDSALYLCASGTARTSTDTQYFGPGTRLTVL.

This chain connects TRBV6-5 to TRBJ2-3; D is tentatively TRBD1 or TRBD2 (5 bases each). V was cut by 0 bases and J by 5 bases, with 9 bases left in between. Germline CDR1 MNHEY, CDR2 SVGAGI. The CDR3 totals 14 residues. In DNA, the CDR3 is TGTGCCAGCAGTTACTCGGGGGAGAAAGATACGCAGTATTTT. It yields the protein CASSYSGEKDTQYF.

The V and J genes are TRBV7-9 and TRBJ1-2; 8 bases agree with TRBD1. With V trimmed by 5 bases and J by 0 bases, 8 bases remained unmatched. The length of the CDR3 is 16 residues. Looked up from germline, CDR1 is SEHNR and CDR2 is FQNEAQ (reference sequence). The CDR3 sequence: CASSPRSGGSNYGYTF. CDR3 nucleotides: TGTGCCAGCAGCCCAAGGTCAGGGGGCTCTAACTATGGCTACACCTTC.

This chain uses TRBV4-1 with TRBJ1-5; D ambiguous. This CDR3 contains 16 residues. Germline lookup yields CDR1 MGHRA and CDR2 YSYEKL. The V end was cut by 6 bases, the J end by 1 base, with 16 bases between. In nucleotides, the CDR3 is TGCGCCAGCAGTCTGGGCGGGGTCGCAAGCAATCAGCCCCAGCATTTT. Translation gives CASSLGGVASNQPQHF.

The chain couples TRBV5-7 to TRBJ2-7; 7 bases fit TRBD1. TRBV5-7 is flagged as an ORF with uncertain function. J gave up 3 bases and V 4 bases, and 7 bases lay outside the gene matches. CDR3 length equals 14 residues. The CDR3 here is CASSTDRRLYEQYF. CDR3 sequence (DNA): TGTGCCAGCAGCACGGACAGGCGCCTCTACGAGCAGTACTTC.

The V gene is TRBV7-9, the J gene TRBJ1-2; 8 bases agree with TRBD1. Per the germline V gene, CDR1 is SEHNR and CDR2 is FQNEAQ (reference sequence). With V trimmed by 5 bases and J by 5 bases, 7 bases remained unmatched. The CDR3 runs to 14 residues. The CDR3 reads CASSPGQGVYGYTF. CDR3 in DNA: TGTGCCAGCAGCCCTGGACAGGGTGTTTATGGCTACACCTTC.

This sequence joins TRBV30 and TRBJ2-7; D unclear. Trimming shortened V by 1 base and J by 3 bases, and 10 bases separated the two germline ends. This CDR3 region has 13 residues. Germline V gene sequence: CDR1 GTSNPN, CDR2 SVGIG (reference sequence). The CDR3 here is CAWSDGNLYEQYF. CDR3 DNA: TGTGCCTGGAGTGACGGCAACCTCTACGAGCAGTACTTC.

The rearrangement links TRBV25-1 to TRBJ2-1; D tentatively fits TRBD1 or TRBD2 (6 bases each). CDR1 and CDR2 from the germline V gene are MGHDK and SYGVNS. The germline V and J ends were trimmed by 1 base and 1 base, with 11 bases remaining between them. This CDR3 contains 16 residues. This CDR3 reads CASSESGGGSYNEQFF. In DNA form, the CDR3 reads TGTGCCAGCAGTGAATCCGGAGGGGGTTCCTACAATGAGCAGTTCTTC.

Judged by abundance, this clone is medium-sized. This chain joins TRBV12-5 and TRBJ1-1; a possible D gene is TRBD1 (6 bases). V was cut by 8 bases and J by 0 bases, with 16 bases left in between. Germline-derived CDR1 and CDR2 are LGHNT and FRNRAP. The CDR3 extends over 15 amino acids. The CDR3 region has the DNA TGTGCTAGTCGTCCGGGGGGCCAGATGAACACTGAAGCTTTCTTT. Residues: CASRPGGQMNTEAFF.

This rearrangement joins TRBV6-5 to TRBJ2-3; TRBD1 might be the D (5 bases). The CDR3 contains 15 residues. With 4 bases removed from V and 4 bases from J, the gap between germline ends came to 15 bases. Germline V gene lookup returns CDR1 MNHEY and CDR2 SVGAGI. CDR3: CASSWGRGRADTQYF. CDR3 DNA sequence: TGTGCCAGCAGTTGGGGTCGCGGCAGGGCAGATACGCAGTATTTT.

This chain joins TRBV6-6 and TRBJ1-1, with TRBD1 identical over 8 bases. This CDR3 comprises 15 residues. Germline loops: CDR1 MNHNY, CDR2 SVGAGI (reference sequence). Trimming took 6 bases from V and 4 from J; bases not matched to a gene: 10. The CDR3 DNA sequence: TGTGCCAGCAGCACACACAACAGGGGGGGCACTGAAGCTTTCTTT. The encoded protein is CASSTHNRGGTEAFF.

The chain carries TRBV9 and TRBJ1-1; no definite D call. Germline V lookup: CDR1 SGDLS, CDR2 YYNGEE. The CDR3 extends over 14 amino acids. Trimming removed 4 bases at V and 0 bases at J, with 10 bases between. As DNA, the CDR3 is TGTGCCAGCAGCCGCGGGGAAATGAACACTGAAGCTTTCTTT. This sequence encodes CASSRGEMNTEAFF.

The rearrangement links TRBV5-1 to TRBJ2-1; D is perhaps TRBD2 (6 bases). This CDR3 contains 15 residues. Trimming took off 0 bases at V and 5 bases at J, with 12 bases between the two ends. Looked up from germline, CDR1 is SGHRS and CDR2 is YFSETQ. Written as DNA, the CDR3 is TGCGCCAGCAGCTTGGCGGGAGTTGCCAACAATGAGCAGTTCTTC. Translation gives CASSLAGVANNEQFF.

This chain uses TRBV5-4 with TRBJ1-2; D is unclear. CDR3 size: 13 residues. V was trimmed by 0 bases and J by 0 bases, leaving 3 bases between them. Per the germline V gene, CDR1 is SGHNT and CDR2 is YYREEE (reference sequence). The CDR3 loop is CASSLGTNYGYTF. The CDR3 DNA reads TGTGCCAGCAGCTTGGGAACTAACTATGGCTACACCTTC. The variable domain in full, completed from reference TRBV5-4 and TRBJ1-2, reads ETGVTQSPTHLIKTRGQQVTLRCSSQSGHNTVSWYQQALGQGPQFIFQYYREEENGRGNFPPRFSGLQFPNYSSELNVNALELDDSALYLCASSLGTNYGYTFGSGTRLTVV.

The J gene is TRBJ1-1, the V gene TRBV7-9; perhaps TRBD1 as D (5 bases). This CDR3 has 14 amino acids. The germline V gene encodes CDR1 SEHNR and CDR2 FQNEAQ (reference sequence). Trimming stripped 2 bases from V and 1 base from J, with 8 bases between. DNA for the CDR3: TGTGCCAGCAGCTTACAGGGTAAGAACACTGAAGCTTTCTTT. It is translated as CASSLQGKNTEAFF.

This clone was seen only once. V and J are TRBV4-1 and TRBJ1-2; a weak D match, TRBD1 (5 bases). Trimming removed 0 bases at V and 8 bases at J, with 19 bases between. The CDR3 covers 16 residues. The germline gives CDR1 MGHRA, CDR2 YSYEKL. The CDR3 DNA sequence: TGCGCCAGCAGCCAAGAAGGGTCGGGGCGAAGGGGCGGCTACACCTTC. This translates into CASSQEGSGRRGGYTF.

This chain joins TRBV10-3 and TRBJ2-5; D ambiguous. Germline assignment: CDR1 ENHRY and CDR2 SYGVKD. The CDR3 is 15 amino acids. Deletions cut 0 bases from V and 2 bases from J, with 10 bases between. The CDR3 DNA sequence: TGTGCCATCAGTGAGTCCGGCAGTGAGCAAGAGACCCAGTACTTC. Translation gives CAISESGSEQETQYF.

The chain carries TRBV9 and TRBJ2-1; perhaps TRBD1 as D (5 bases). The CDR3 spans 13 residues. The germline V gene encodes CDR1 SGDLS and CDR2 YYNGEE. The ends were cut back, 0 bases at V and 7 bases at J, with 8 bases in the middle. CDR3 sequence (DNA): TGTGCCAGCAGCGTAGGACAGCATAATGAGCAGTTCTTC. Protein sequence: CASSVGQHNEQFF.

This clone was seen only a few times. V gene TRBV19 combines with J gene TRBJ1-5, with D uncertain. Per the germline V gene, CDR1 is LNHDA and CDR2 is SQIVND (reference sequence). V gave up 6 bases and J gave up 4 bases, with 16 bases separating them. CDR3 size: 15 residues. The CDR3 loop reads CASRSLLGGNQPQHF. DNA of the CDR3: TGTGCCAGTAGGAGTTTACTGGGCGGGAATCAGCCCCAGCATTTT.

The chain employs TRBV2 and TRBJ2-1; tentatively, D is TRBD1 (5 bases). Trimming left V 1 base short and J 2 bases short, with 12 bases between. The CDR3 consists of 16 residues. From germline, CDR1 is SNHLY and CDR2 FYNNEI. The DNA of the CDR3 is TGTGCCAGCAGTGAAGGGGGCCAAAGGGCCTACAATGAGCAGTTCTTC. Amino acid sequence: CASSEGGQRAYNEQFF.

The gene calls are TRBV15 and TRBJ1-5, with D possibly TRBD1 on 6 matching bases. Trimming cost V 1 base and J 2 bases, with 9 bases left between them. Per the germline V gene, CDR1 is LNHNV and CDR2 is YYDKDF (reference sequence). This CDR3 region has 15 residues. CDR3 nucleotide sequence: TGTGCCACCAGCAGAGGGGGGGCCGGCAATCAGCCCCAGCATTTT. Its protein product is CATSRGGAGNQPQHF.

The chain combines TRBV10-3 with TRBJ2-3; TRBD1 matches at 7 bases. Germline V lookup: CDR1 ENHRY, CDR2 SYGVKD. V was clipped by 5 bases and J by 0 bases; unmatched bases: 11. The CDR3 has 17 residues. The CDR3 sequence is CAISHSEGAISTDTQYF. CDR3 DNA sequence: TGTGCCATCAGTCACAGTGAGGGGGCGATTAGCACAGATACGCAGTATTTT.

The chain uses TRBV5-1 and TRBJ1-5; TRBD1 might be the D (6 bases). Germline loops: CDR1 SGHRS, CDR2 YFSETQ. This CDR3 is built from 15 residues. V lost 0 bases, J lost 4 bases, and 11 bases lay in between. The CDR3 region is CASSLGTQGNQPQHF. CDR3 sequence (DNA): TGCGCCAGCAGCTTGGGTACACAGGGTAATCAGCCCCAGCATTTT.

The V call is TRBV4-1, the J call TRBJ2-2, with TRBD1 as a possible D gene (6 bases). Trimming took off 5 bases at V and 2 bases at J, with 12 bases between the two ends. The CDR3 contains 15 residues. Germline-derived CDR1 and CDR2 are MGHRA and YSYEKL. CDR3 sequence (DNA): TGCGCCAGCAGCGTCTGGGACACTAACACCGGGGAGCTGTTTTTT. Translating gives CASSVWDTNTGELFF.